This entry lists 25 T cell receptor beta chains sequenced from one sample in a study of T cell changes during pregnancy in multiple sclerosis (dated by TCRdb to about 2019). Library creation used the immunoSEQ multiplex PCR assay. The immuneACCESS repertoire file appears here via TCRdb, limited to in-frame rearrangements. These files lack a portion of the clones; in checked studies, under half of the deficit traces to unresolved V genes, and the cause of the others is not known. The table for this sample lists roughly 40,000 clones; more than 85% of them were counted only once. About 0.48% of the sample belongs to the ten largest clones. The sequencing here drew on CD4+ T cells from peripheral blood mononuclear cells, taken in the second trimester of pregnancy. The receptors here all came from a female donor in good health, enrolled as a control in a pregnancy study.

V and J are TRBV6-5 and TRBJ2-7, with TRBD1 identical over 7 bases. Germline assignment: CDR1 MNHEY and CDR2 SVGAGI. This CDR3 contains 15 residues. The V gene end was trimmed by 0 bases and the J gene end by 5 bases; junction bases not matched to a gene: 7. This chain's CDR3 is CASSYSGTAPNEQYF. The DNA for the CDR3 is TGTGCCAGCAGTTACTCCGGGACAGCCCCTAACGAGCAGTACTTC.

The chain recombines TRBV5-8 with TRBJ2-7; a weak D match, TRBD2 (5 bases). CDR1 is SGHTS, CDR2 YDEGEE, per germline. This CDR3 is 14 amino acids long. V was trimmed by 0 bases and J by 0 bases, leaving 7 bases between them. CDR3 sequence (DNA): TGTGCCAGCAGCTTGGAGCTAGCCTCCTACGAGCAGTACTTC. Translating gives CASSLELASYEQYF.

About this clone itself: This may be a read error: a much more frequent sequence differs by one nucleotide. Distinct nucleotide sequences in the sample also encode this CDR3. This chain uses TRBV4-2 with TRBJ2-7, with 10 bases matching TRBD2. This CDR3 is 15 amino acids long. CDR1 is LGHNA, CDR2 YNFKEQ, per germline. V was pared by 1 base and J by 1 base, with 1 base of the junction left unmatched. This CDR3 is CASSQGLAGSYEQYF. In DNA, the CDR3 is TGTGCCAGCAGCCAAGGACTAGCGGGTTCCTACGAGCAGTACTTC.

The J gene is TRBJ1-2, the V gene TRBV18; 9 bases line up with TRBD1. The junction had 12 bases not matched to a gene; V was cut back by 3 bases and J by 7 bases. The CDR3 sequence is 16 residues long. The germline gives CDR1 KGHSH, CDR2 LQKENI. CDR3 amino acids: CASSPQPPGQGSGYTF. The CDR3 region has the DNA TGTGCCAGCTCACCGCAACCCCCGGGACAGGGCTCTGGCTACACCTTC.

V usage is TRBV5-1 and J usage is TRBJ2-2; 8 positions agree with TRBD2. Losses at the gene ends were 7 bases for V and 5 bases for J; bases not matched to a gene: 10. Germline V gene data show CDR1 as SGHRS and CDR2 as YFSETQ. The CDR3 sequence is 15 residues long. CDR3 residues: CASSYGLAQTGELFF. DNA for the CDR3: TGCGCCAGCTCCTATGGACTAGCCCAAACCGGGGAGCTGTTTTTT.

This clone appeared once. This chain links TRBV19 with TRBJ1-5; 11 bases match TRBD1. The CDR3 loop spans 15 amino acids. Per germline, CDR1 LNHDA and CDR2 SQIVND (reference sequence). Trimming at V came to 5 bases and at J to 6 bases, leaving 6 bases not matched to a gene. CDR3 nucleotides: TGTGCCAGTAGTGCCCGGACAGGGGGCGGTCAGCCCCAGCATTTT. It yields the protein CASSARTGGGQPQHF. Combining the CDR3 with reference TRBV19 and TRBJ1-5 gives the whole variable domain DGGITQSPKYLFRKEGQNVTLSCEQNLNHDAMYWYRQDPGQGLRLIYYSQIVNDFQKGDIAEGYSVSREKKESFPLTVTSAQKNPTAFYLCASSARTGGGQPQHFGDGTRLSIL.

This chain joins TRBV11-3 and TRBJ2-3; maybe TRBD2 (5 bases). Trimming stripped 5 bases from V and 5 bases from J, with 8 bases between. CDR1 and CDR2 (germline): SGHNT, YENEEA. This CDR3 region has 12 residues. CDR3 region: CASSTEGDTQYF. In DNA form, the CDR3 reads TGTGCCAGCAGCACCGAGGGAGATACGCAGTATTTT.

The V and J genes are TRBV15 and TRBJ1-5; D gene ambiguous. V was shortened by 4 bases and J by 0 bases, with 16 bases between the two germline ends. From germline, CDR1 is LNHNV and CDR2 YYDKDF (reference sequence). This CDR3 has 17 residues. CDR3 in amino acids: CATSKHPSRGSNQPQHF. In DNA, the CDR3 is TGTGCCACCAGCAAACACCCCTCTCGGGGTAGCAATCAGCCCCAGCATTTT.

The J gene is TRBJ1-3, the V gene TRBV18, with 11 bases fitting TRBD1. Trimming removed 6 bases from V and 4 bases from J; junction bases left unmatched: 5. Germline V gene data show CDR1 as KGHSH and CDR2 as LQKENI. The length of the CDR3 is 15 residues. The CDR3 here is CASSLGTGGGNTIYF. DNA of the CDR3: TGTGCCAGCTCCCTCGGGACAGGGGGAGGAAACACCATATATTTT.

This chain links TRBV5-4 with TRBJ2-1; no clear D gene. This CDR3 comprises 13 residues. Germline values: CDR1 SGHNT, CDR2 YYREEE (reference sequence). Trimming took off 1 base at V and 7 bases at J, with 9 bases between the two ends. The CDR3 nucleotides read TGTGCCAGCAGCTTGTTGGAGATGAATGAGCAGTTCTTC. Its translation is CASSLLEMNEQFF.

V usage is TRBV5-4 and J usage is TRBJ2-5; maybe TRBD1 (5 bases). The CDR3 is made up of 14 amino acids. The V gene's germline CDR1 is SGHNT and CDR2 YYREEE (reference sequence). V was shortened by 0 bases and J by 5 bases, with 11 bases between the two germline ends. For the CDR3, the DNA is TGTGCCAGCAGCTTGGGACAGCGAACCGAGACCCAGTACTTC. Its translation is CASSLGQRTETQYF.

The chain combines TRBV7-2 with TRBJ2-2; no definite D call. This CDR3 region has 13 residues. The germline V and J ends were trimmed by 5 bases and 6 bases, with 10 bases remaining between them. CDR1 and CDR2 from the germline V gene are SGHTA and FQGNSA. The DNA of the CDR3 is TGTGCCAGCAGCCCGATTCGGTCCGGGGAGCTGTTTTTT. As protein: CASSPIRSGELFF.

This clone was counted between two and nine times. The V gene is TRBV6-1, the J gene TRBJ1-5, with 7 bases that match TRBD1. The CDR3 extends over 15 amino acids. Germline V gene lookup returns CDR1 MNHNS and CDR2 SASEGT. V was clipped by 6 bases and J by 6 bases; unmatched bases: 11. In nucleotides, the CDR3 is TGTGCCAGCAGCCAACAGGGGTCTGGCCGTCAGCCCCAGCATTTT. This encodes CASSQQGSGRQPQHF.

In DNA form, the CDR3 reads TGTGCCAGCAGCTTTCGACTAAACTCCTACGAGCAGTACTTC. It translates to CASSFRLNSYEQYF. This chain connects TRBV5-5 to TRBJ2-7, with D tentatively TRBD2 (5 bases). The V end was cut by 2 bases, the J end by 0 bases, with 9 bases between. CDR1 is SGHKS and CDR2 is YYEKEE in the germline V gene (reference sequence). The CDR3 runs to 14 residues.

The V and J genes are TRBV15 and TRBJ2-3; 7 bases are shared with TRBD1. Germline V lookup: CDR1 LNHNV, CDR2 YYDKDF (reference sequence). The CDR3 loop spans 16 amino acids. With V trimmed by 1 base and J by 1 base, 5 bases remained unmatched. The CDR3 sequence: CATSRGYRGGTDTQYF. The DNA of the CDR3 is TGTGCCACCAGCAGAGGATACAGGGGTGGCACAGATACGCAGTATTTT.

The chain is built from TRBV7-3 and TRBJ2-3; 10 nucleotides match TRBD2. The J segment lost 4 bases and the V segment lost 2 bases, leaving 6 bases of the junction unmatched. The CDR3 runs 16 residues. CDR1 is SGHTA and CDR2 is FQGTGA in the germline V gene. CDR3 DNA: TGTGCCAGCAGCTTACAACCGGGGACTAGCGCAGATACGCAGTATTTT. Its translation is CASSLQPGTSADTQYF.

V usage is TRBV5-4 and J usage is TRBJ2-3; 12 nucleotides match TRBD2. The V gene's germline CDR1 is SGHNT and CDR2 YYREEE (reference sequence). This CDR3 is 16 amino acids long. V shed 4 bases, J shed 5 bases, and the junction held 8 bases outside the gene matches. The CDR3 DNA follows: TGTGCCAGCAGCCTCGGACTAGCGGGGCCTCTAGATACGCAGTATTTT. The encoded protein is CASSLGLAGPLDTQYF.

The genes are TRBV18 and TRBJ1-5, with 9 bases lining up with TRBD1. J lost 9 bases, V lost 1 base, and 7 bases had no gene match. Germline CDR1 is KGHSH and CDR2 is LQKENI. The CDR3 is 15 amino acids. CDR3 protein: CASSPQGTGTGPQHF. The CDR3 DNA reads TGTGCCAGCTCACCACAAGGGACAGGGACCGGGCCCCAGCATTTT.

V is TRBV7-2 and J is TRBJ1-2; 10 positions agree with TRBD1. CDR3 length: 15 residues. The V and J ends lost 5 bases and 4 bases, in that order; junction bases with no gene match: 7. CDR1 and CDR2 from the germline V gene are SGHTA and FQGNSA. The CDR3 reads CASSPYGTGVYGYTF. The DNA for the CDR3 is TGTGCCAGCAGCCCATACGGGACAGGGGTCTATGGCTACACCTTC.

The rearrangement links TRBV18 to TRBJ1-1, with 9 positions matching TRBD1. With 3 bases clipped from V and 4 bases from J, the junction kept 9 bases outside the gene matches. The CDR3 covers 16 residues. CDR1 is KGHSH and CDR2 is LQKENI in the germline V gene. The CDR3 here is CASSPLKGTGTTEAFF. The CDR3 nucleotides read TGTGCCAGCTCACCCCTTAAAGGGACAGGGACCACTGAAGCTTTCTTT.

The CDR3 region has the DNA TGTGCCAGCAGCTTACTAGCGGGGGGCGGCACAGATACGCAGTATTTT. Translated: CASSLLAGGGTDTQYF. The chain couples TRBV7-9 to TRBJ2-3, with 11 bases aligning to TRBD2. Looked up from germline, CDR1 is SEHNR and CDR2 is FQNEAQ (reference sequence). Germline trimming cut 2 bases from V and 1 base from J; bases unmatched to any gene: 2. The CDR3 loop spans 16 amino acids.

This clone was recorded once. The rearrangement joins TRBV6-6 to TRBJ2-5; 12 positions agree with TRBD1. Germline trimming cut 4 bases from V and 5 bases from J; bases unmatched to any gene: 5. CDR1 MNHNY and CDR2 SVGAGI come from the germline V gene (reference sequence). CDR3 length: 15 residues. CDR3 residues: CASSSRDRGRETQYF. The CDR3 nucleotides read TGTGCCAGCAGTTCCCGGGACAGGGGGCGGGAGACCCAGTACTTC.

J is TRBJ2-7 and V is TRBV5-4; possible D gene TRBD2, 7 bases. Trimming removed 3 bases from V and 3 bases from J, with 16 bases in between. Germline V CDR1 and CDR2: SGHNT, YYREEE (reference sequence). This CDR3 spans 15 amino acids. In nucleotides, the CDR3 is TGTGCCAGCAGCTCCTGGGGGGGGCAGGGCTACGAGCAGTACTTC. It translates to CASSSWGGQGYEQYF.

J is TRBJ2-5 and V is TRBV11-2; D perhaps matches TRBD2 (5 bases). CDR1 and CDR2 (germline): SGHAT, FQNNGV. The V end was cut by 5 bases, the J end by 10 bases, with 14 bases between. This CDR3 has 12 amino acids. CDR3 nucleotide sequence: TGTGCCAGCAGCCAACAACTCGGGGTCCAGTACTTC. It is translated as CASSQQLGVQYF. Drawing the rest from reference TRBV11-2 and TRBJ2-5, the complete variable domain is EAGVAQSPRYKIIEKRQSVAFWCNPISGHATLYWYQQILGQGPKLLIQFQNNGVVDDSQLPKDRFSAERLKGVDSTLKIQPAKLEDSAVYLCASSQQLGVQYFGPGTRLLVL.

J is TRBJ2-1 and V is TRBV11-2, with 9 bases fitting TRBD2. The CDR3 loop spans 16 amino acids. With 6 bases clipped from V and 4 bases from J, the junction kept 10 bases outside the gene matches. Germline V lookup: CDR1 SGHAT, CDR2 FQNNGV. CDR3 region: CASRIALAGNYNEQFF. In DNA form, the CDR3 reads TGTGCCAGCAGAATTGCCCTAGCGGGGAATTACAATGAGCAGTTCTTC.